This TCR beta chain was observed in a study of PD-L1 blockade in urothelial cancer. Study summary: Timepoints chosen for blood analysis were 3 weeks (second dose) and 6 weeks after treatment start. Whole-study findings and limits: Below-median pretreatment blood TCR clonality predicted better survival.

The V and J ends lost 1 base and 4 bases, in that order; junction bases with no gene match: 2. Per the germline V gene, CDR1 is WNHNN and CDR2 is SYGVQD (reference sequence). The CDR3 spans 14 residues. Only one count was recorded for this clone. Its antigen remains unidentified. The time point was: peripheral blood 6 weeks after treatment start. Patients presented with locally advanced or metastatic urothelial carcinoma. The method was immunoSEQ multiplex PCR; TCRdb's version includes in-frame clones alone and lacks a portion of them. The data contain more than 90,000 clones, approximately 89% of them singletons.

The specimen comprised PBMCs, sampled around atezolizumab (anti-PD-L1) treatment. The chain links TRBV10-1 to TRBJ2-3, with 7 bases identical to TRBD2. The sequence came from a man aged 55 to 70 with urothelial cancer. DNA of the CDR3: TGCGCCAGCAGTGAGTTGGGGGGGGCAGATACGCAGTATTTT. This encodes CASSELGGADTQYF.